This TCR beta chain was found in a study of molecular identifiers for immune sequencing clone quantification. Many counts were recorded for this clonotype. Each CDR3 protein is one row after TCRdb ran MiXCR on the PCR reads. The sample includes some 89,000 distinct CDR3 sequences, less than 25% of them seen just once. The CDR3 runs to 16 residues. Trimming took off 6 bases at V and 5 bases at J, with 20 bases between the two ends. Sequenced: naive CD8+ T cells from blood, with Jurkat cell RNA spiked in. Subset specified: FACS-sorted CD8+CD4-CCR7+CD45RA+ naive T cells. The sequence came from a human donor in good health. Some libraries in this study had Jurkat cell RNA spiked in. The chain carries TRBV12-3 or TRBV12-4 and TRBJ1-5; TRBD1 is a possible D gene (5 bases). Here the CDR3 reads CASSHTAGPGDQPQHF. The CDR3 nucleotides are TGTGCCAGCAGCCACACCGCCGGGCCGGGGGATCAGCCCCAGCATTTT.